The 15 T cell receptor beta chains below come from one sample, sequenced in a study of T-cell memory formation after mild COVID-19. TCRdb processed the 5' RACE reads anew with MiXCR; each CDR3 protein has one entry. The sample has roughly 400,000 distinct CDR3 sequences, roughly 18% seen once. The sequenced material came from PBMCs or a T cell subset sorted from them (not recorded which). The receptors were sampled from a man between 18 and 35 years old who had mild COVID-19 (a few samples of this study predate the infection). Cell type and time point are not known.

This chain joins TRBV12-3 or TRBV12-4 and TRBJ2-1; 8 nucleotides align to TRBD1. This CDR3 contains 15 residues. With 6 bases clipped from V and 0 bases from J, the junction kept 4 bases outside the gene matches. The CDR3 nucleotides read TGTGCCAGCAGGACAGGGGAGAGCTCCTACAATGAGCAGTTCTTC. It yields the protein CASRTGESSYNEQFF.

The chain has TRBV4-1 and TRBJ1-1, with D tentatively TRBD1 (6 bases). This CDR3 is built from 12 residues. V dropped 6 bases and J dropped 10 bases, with 15 bases sitting between them. The germline CDR1 and CDR2 sequences are MGHRA and YSYEKL. CDR3 in DNA: TGCGCCAGCAGGGAACCCAGGGGACGAGCTTTCTTT. Protein: CASREPRGRAFF.

A few counts support this clonotype. The V gene is TRBV3-1, the J gene TRBJ2-7; a weak D match, TRBD1 (6 bases). The CDR3 runs 14 residues. The V end lost 5 bases, the J end lost 5 bases, and 16 bases lay between the germline ends. Germline V gives CDR1 LGHDT, CDR2 YNNKEL (reference sequence). The chain's CDR3 is CASSSQQGSDEQYF. In DNA, the CDR3 is TGTGCCAGCAGCAGCCAACAGGGATCTGACGAGCAGTACTTC.

This clonotype occurred a few times. This chain uses TRBV9 with TRBJ2-1, with D uncertain. The CDR3 contains 13 residues. Looked up from germline, CDR1 is SGDLS and CDR2 is YYNGEE. Deletions cut 0 bases from V and 7 bases from J, with 8 bases between. The CDR3 reads CASSVVERNEQFF. The CDR3, as DNA: TGTGCCAGCAGCGTAGTGGAAAGAAATGAGCAGTTCTTC.

The gene calls are TRBV10-3 and TRBJ1-3; 12 bases agree with TRBD1. The germline V gene encodes CDR1 ENHRY and CDR2 SYGVKD. Trimming at V came to 6 bases and at J to 2 bases, leaving 5 bases not matched to a gene. The CDR3 consists of 16 residues. CDR3: CAISDGTGGPGNTIYF. CDR3 bases: TGTGCCATCAGCGATGGGACAGGGGGCCCTGGAAACACCATATATTTT.

The J gene is TRBJ1-1, the V gene TRBV5-4; D gene unclear. Germline V lookup: CDR1 SGHNT, CDR2 YYREEE (reference sequence). V was shortened by 4 bases and J by 2 bases, with 6 bases between the two germline ends. The CDR3 totals 12 residues. The CDR3 here is CASSEANTEAFF. The CDR3 DNA sequence: TGTGCCAGCAGCGAAGCCAACACTGAAGCTTTCTTT.

This chain joins TRBV12-3 or TRBV12-4 and TRBJ2-7; the D is unclear. The V gene lost 0 bases and the J gene lost 7 bases, with 13 bases spanning the gap. This CDR3 contains 14 residues. The CDR3 DNA reads as TGTGCCAGCAGTTTAGCGCAAAGGGCGGAGGAGCAGTACTTC. Translating it yields CASSLAQRAEEQYF.

The J gene is TRBJ1-1, the V gene TRBV18; tentatively, D is TRBD1 (6 bases). CDR1 KGHSH and CDR2 LQKENI come from the germline V gene. V was shortened by 7 bases and J by 1 base, with 16 bases between the two germline ends. This CDR3 is built from 15 residues. The CDR3 DNA follows: TGTGCCAGCTTTCTGGGGGGGCCGAGGAACACTGAAGCTTTCTTT. Encoded protein: CASFLGGPRNTEAFF.

The CDR3 sequence: CASTEIWTGAEPQHF. The CDR3, as DNA: TGTGCCAGCACCGAGATATGGACAGGCGCCGAGCCCCAGCATTTT. The rearrangement links TRBV6-2 or TRBV6-3 to TRBJ1-5, with 7 nucleotides matching TRBD1. V gave up 7 bases and J gave up 8 bases; unmatched junction bases: 14. CDR1 is MNHEY, CDR2 SVGEGT, per germline. CDR3 length equals 15 residues.

The genes are TRBV5-6 and TRBJ2-3; 7 bases fit TRBD2. J gave up 2 bases and V 0 bases, and 12 bases lay outside the gene matches. This CDR3 has 18 amino acids. CDR1 SGHDT and CDR2 YYEEEE come from the germline V gene. CDR3 region: CASSLERRRGSYTDTQYF. CDR3 nucleotide sequence: TGTGCCAGCAGCTTGGAGCGAAGGCGGGGGTCTTACACAGATACGCAGTATTTT.

This clonotype has more than one count but fewer than ten. The rearrangement links TRBV7-6 to TRBJ2-6; D gene uncertain. CDR1 and CDR2 from the germline V gene are SGHVS and FNYEAQ. CDR3 length equals 16 residues. Trimming removed 2 bases from V and 0 bases from J, with 8 bases in between. The CDR3 DNA follows: TGTGCCAGCAGCTTATTGGTGGGCTCTGGGGCCAACGTCCTGACTTTC. Translated, it gives CASSLLVGSGANVLTF.

This clonotype has at least ten counts. This chain uses TRBV6-5 with TRBJ1-4; D might be TRBD1 (5 bases). The CDR3 runs to 13 residues. The V gene lost 8 bases and the J gene lost 8 bases, with 15 bases spanning the gap. CDR1 and CDR2 (germline): MNHEY, SVGAGI. As DNA, the CDR3 is TGTGCCAGCGGCGGGACCACGAGGGAAAAACTGTTTTTT. Encoded protein: CASGGTTREKLFF.

The chain recombines TRBV12-3 or TRBV12-4 with TRBJ2-3; D ambiguous. The germline V and J ends were trimmed by 3 bases and 2 bases, with 15 bases remaining between them. CDR3 length: 16 amino acids. The CDR3 sequence: CASSFNAASYTDTQYF. For the CDR3, the DNA is TGTGCCAGCAGTTTTAATGCGGCTTCCTACACAGATACGCAGTATTTT.

This clonotype appeared many times. The CDR3 is CASSLGVNYGYTF. The CDR3 DNA reads TGTGCCAGCAGTTTAGGGGTCAACTATGGCTACACCTTC. The chain is built from TRBV12-3 or TRBV12-4 and TRBJ1-2; D not resolved. Trimming removed 1 base at V and 2 bases at J, with 5 bases between. The CDR3 is 13 amino acids.

This clonotype was seen repeatedly, ten times or more. The CDR3 DNA follows: TGCGCCAGCAGTGCCCCCCGTTTGGGTTACGAGCAGTACTTC. This translates into CASSAPRLGYEQYF. The J gene is TRBJ2-7, the V gene TRBV10-2; D gene unclear. This CDR3 has 14 amino acids. Germline CDR1 WSHSY, CDR2 SAAADI. The ends were cut back, 4 bases at V and 4 bases at J, with 14 bases in the middle.